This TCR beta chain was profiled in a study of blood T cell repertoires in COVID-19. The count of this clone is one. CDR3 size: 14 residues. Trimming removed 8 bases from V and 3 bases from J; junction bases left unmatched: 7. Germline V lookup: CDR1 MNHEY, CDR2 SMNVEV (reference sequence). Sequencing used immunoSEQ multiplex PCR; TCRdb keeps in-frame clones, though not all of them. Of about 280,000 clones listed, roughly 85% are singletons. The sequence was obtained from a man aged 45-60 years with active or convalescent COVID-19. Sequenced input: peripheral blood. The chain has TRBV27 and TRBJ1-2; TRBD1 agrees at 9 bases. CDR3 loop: CASLPTGGHYGYTF. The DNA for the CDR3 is TGTGCCAGCCTACCGACAGGGGGACACTATGGCTACACCTTC.